The text below deals with one T cell receptor beta chain. Antigen: not known. This record belongs to a study of cytomegalovirus exposure and HLA in healthy donors. Study results and limitations: Sequencing probably produced one cluster of sequence variants that were highly shared. Earlier analysis found most TCR beta V segments productive about 87% or about 30% of the time.

PCR was performed using 60 Vbeta and 13 Jbeta primers. TCRdb keeps only in-frame clones here, not all; method: immunoSEQ multiplex PCR. The sample holds about 180,000 clones; roughly 80% are singletons and the top ten take less than 2.5%. There are 15 residues in the CDR3. CDR1 is SGHRS, CDR2 YFSETQ, per germline. With V trimmed by 2 bases and J by 3 bases, 4 bases remained unmatched. The rearrangement joins TRBV5-1 to TRBJ2-3; 9 bases are a match to TRBD1. Sequenced: PBMCs. The sequence came from a male donor in good health and CMV-seronegative. Written as DNA, the CDR3 is TGCGCCAGCAGCTTCAGACAGGGGGGAACAGATACGCAGTATTTT. It specifies CASSFRQGGTDTQYF.